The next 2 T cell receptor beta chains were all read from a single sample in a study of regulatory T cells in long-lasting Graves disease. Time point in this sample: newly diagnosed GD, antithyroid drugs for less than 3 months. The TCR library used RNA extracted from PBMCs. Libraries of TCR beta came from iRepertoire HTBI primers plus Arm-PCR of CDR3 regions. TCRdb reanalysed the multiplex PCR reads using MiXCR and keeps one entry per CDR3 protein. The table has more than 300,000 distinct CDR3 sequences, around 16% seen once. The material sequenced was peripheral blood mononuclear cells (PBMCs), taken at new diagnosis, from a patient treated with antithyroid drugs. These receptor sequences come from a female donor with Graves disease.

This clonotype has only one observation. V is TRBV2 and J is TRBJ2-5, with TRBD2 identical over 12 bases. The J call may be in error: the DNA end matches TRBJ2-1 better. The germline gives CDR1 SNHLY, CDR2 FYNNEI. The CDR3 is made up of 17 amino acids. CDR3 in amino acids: CASKPITGTSGFNEQFF. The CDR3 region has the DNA TGTGCCAGCAAACCTATCACCGGGACTAGCGGGTTCAATGAGCAGTTCTTC.

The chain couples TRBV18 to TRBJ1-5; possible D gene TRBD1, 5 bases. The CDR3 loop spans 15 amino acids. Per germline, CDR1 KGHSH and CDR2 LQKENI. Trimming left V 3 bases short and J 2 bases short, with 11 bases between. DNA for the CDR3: TGTGCCAGCTCACCGCAGGGTGTTGGCAATCAGCCCCAGCATTTT. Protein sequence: CASSPQGVGNQPQHF.